Listed below are T cell receptor beta chains from one sample, sequenced in a study of control samples from healthy donors and cancer patients. Sequencing used immunoSEQ multiplex PCR; TCRdb keeps in-frame clones, though not all of them. The repertoire holds approximately 150,000 clones, with roughly 86% as singletons. Sequences were obtained from PBMCs. The receptors stem from a man aged 45-65 years with head and neck cancer. Each CDR3 is given with its conserved first and last residue. Each record gives: V gene, J gene, D gene, clone size, CDR3 protein, CDR3 DNA. A D gene is named only where the DNA matches it firmly. Clone size appears in some rows only: once, few, many, or a class for an expanded clone.

v_call: TRBV28
j_call: TRBJ1-2
d_call: TRBD1
clone_size: NA
cdr3_aa: CASSSGTAYGYTF
cdr3_nt: TGTGCCAGCAGCAGCGGGACAGCATACGGCTACACCTTC

v_call: TRBV7-7
j_call: TRBJ2-1
d_call: TRBD2
clone_size: NA
cdr3_aa: CASSATSGSSYNEQFF
cdr3_nt: TGTGCTAGCAGCGCTACTAGCGGGAGTTCCTACAATGAGCAGTTCTTC

v_call: TRBV11-2
j_call: TRBJ2-7
d_call: TRBD2
clone_size: NA
cdr3_aa: CASSLTSGRHEQYF
cdr3_nt: TGTGCCAGCAGCTTAACTAGCGGGAGACACGAGCAGTACTTC

v_call: TRBV28
j_call: TRBJ2-7
d_call: TRBD1
clone_size: NA
cdr3_aa: CASSLSRTGAKQYF
cdr3_nt: TGTGCCAGCAGTTTAAGCAGGACAGGCGCTAAGCAGTACTTC

v_call: TRBV7-8
j_call: TRBJ1-2
d_call: NA
clone_size: NA
cdr3_aa: CASSHGERSIYGYTF
cdr3_nt: TGTGCCAGCAGCCATGGTGAGAGGTCGATATATGGCTACACCTTC

v_call: TRBV5-1
j_call: TRBJ1-1
d_call: NA
clone_size: NA
cdr3_aa: CASSSGSQMNTEAFF
cdr3_nt: TGCGCCAGCAGCTCGGGATCCCAAATGAACACTGAAGCTTTCTTT

v_call: TRBV19
j_call: TRBJ1-1
d_call: TRBD1
clone_size: NA
cdr3_aa: CASSIGRDRRYTEAFF
cdr3_nt: TGTGCCAGTAGTATCGGGCGGGACAGACGATACACTGAAGCTTTCTTT

v_call: TRBV27
j_call: TRBJ2-5
d_call: TRBD2
clone_size: NA
cdr3_aa: CASSPRGGDLRETQYF
cdr3_nt: TGTGCCAGCAGCCCCCGGGGGGGGGACTTGAGGGAGACCCAGTACTTC

v_call: TRBV28
j_call: TRBJ1-3
d_call: NA
clone_size: NA
cdr3_aa: CASSGGFSGNTIYF
cdr3_nt: TGTGCCAGCAGTGGGGGATTCTCTGGAAACACCATATATTTT

v_call: TRBV7-7
j_call: TRBJ2-3
d_call: TRBD2
clone_size: NA
cdr3_aa: CASSLGLAGDTQYF
cdr3_nt: TGTGCTAGCAGCTTAGGGCTAGCGGGTGATACGCAGTATTTT

v_call: TRBV24-1
j_call: TRBJ2-7
d_call: NA
clone_size: NA
cdr3_aa: CATSDRGRSYEQYF
cdr3_nt: TGTGCCACCAGTGATCGGGGTCGCTCCTACGAGCAGTACTTC

v_call: TRBV7-2
j_call: TRBJ2-3
d_call: TRBD2
clone_size: NA
cdr3_aa: CASSPGRLTLAGGRYTQYF
cdr3_nt: TGTGCCAGCAGCCCGGGACGGCTTACATTAGCGGGGGGGAGGTATACGCAGTATTTT

v_call: TRBV2
j_call: TRBJ2-2
d_call: TRBD1
clone_size: NA
cdr3_aa: CASRGTGVTGELFF
cdr3_nt: TGTGCCAGCAGAGGGACAGGGGTCACCGGGGAGCTGTTTTTT

v_call: TRBV7-9
j_call: TRBJ1-2
d_call: NA
clone_size: NA
cdr3_aa: CASSLWGADYGYTF
cdr3_nt: TGTGCCAGCAGCTTATGGGGGGCTGACTATGGCTACACCTTC

v_call: TRBV5-1
j_call: TRBJ2-1
d_call: NA
clone_size: NA
cdr3_aa: CASSFGSGGYNEQFF
cdr3_nt: TGCGCCAGCAGCTTTGGTTCAGGGGGGTACAATGAGCAGTTCTTC

v_call: TRBV19
j_call: TRBJ2-1
d_call: TRBD2
clone_size: once
cdr3_aa: CASSPTSGTYNEQFF
cdr3_nt: TGTGCCAGTAGTCCGACTAGCGGGACCTACAATGAGCAGTTCTTC

v_call: TRBV5-1
j_call: TRBJ1-6
d_call: TRBD1
clone_size: NA
cdr3_aa: CASSPLPRTGGLNSPLHF
cdr3_nt: TGCGCCAGCAGCCCTTTACCCCGGACAGGGGGTCTTAATTCACCCCTCCACTTT

v_call: TRBV6-5
j_call: TRBJ2-7
d_call: TRBD2
clone_size: NA
cdr3_aa: CASSYSWGGRAYEQYF
cdr3_nt: TGTGCCAGCAGTTACTCCTGGGGAGGGAGGGCCTACGAGCAGTACTTC

v_call: TRBV6-6
j_call: TRBJ1-1
d_call: NA
clone_size: NA
cdr3_aa: CASRASIEMNTEAFF
cdr3_nt: TGTGCCAGCAGAGCCTCGATAGAGATGAACACTGAAGCTTTCTTT

v_call: TRBV2
j_call: TRBJ2-1
d_call: TRBD2
clone_size: few
cdr3_aa: CASSLGTTNEQFF
cdr3_nt: TGTGCCAGCAGTCTTGGGACTACCAATGAGCAGTTCTTC

v_call: TRBV30
j_call: TRBJ2-7
d_call: NA
clone_size: NA
cdr3_aa: CAWSPRLGHYEQYF
cdr3_nt: TGTGCCTGGAGTCCTCGGCTGGGGCACTACGAGCAGTACTTC

v_call: TRBV27
j_call: TRBJ2-2
d_call: NA
clone_size: NA
cdr3_aa: CASSSRELGSGELFF
cdr3_nt: TGTGCCAGCAGTTCCCGGGAGTTAGGTTCCGGGGAGCTGTTTTTT

v_call: TRBV10-1
j_call: TRBJ2-2
d_call: TRBD1
clone_size: NA
cdr3_aa: CASSTGAITGELFF
cdr3_nt: TGCGCCAGTTCGACAGGGGCTATCACCGGGGAGCTGTTTTTT

v_call: TRBV4-2
j_call: TRBJ2-5
d_call: NA
clone_size: few
cdr3_aa: CASSHSSGTQYF
cdr3_nt: TGTGCCAGCAGCCACTCTAGTGGGACCCAGTACTTC

v_call: TRBV7-6
j_call: TRBJ2-1
d_call: NA
clone_size: NA
cdr3_aa: CASSPFPAGNPYNEQFF
cdr3_nt: TGTGCCAGCAGCCCTTTCCCGGCGGGGAATCCCTACAATGAGCAGTTCTTC

v_call: TRBV30
j_call: TRBJ1-3
d_call: NA
clone_size: NA
cdr3_aa: CAGYSGNTIYF
cdr3_nt: TGTGCTGGATACTCTGGAAACACCATATATTTT

v_call: TRBV7-9
j_call: TRBJ1-5
d_call: NA
clone_size: few
cdr3_aa: CASSLENQPQHF
cdr3_nt: TGTGCCAGCAGCTTGGAGAATCAGCCCCAGCATTTT

v_call: TRBV19
j_call: TRBJ2-1
d_call: NA
clone_size: NA
cdr3_aa: CASRLAPWGYNEQFF
cdr3_nt: TGTGCCAGTAGGCTAGCTCCCTGGGGTTACAATGAGCAGTTCTTC

v_call: TRBV10-3
j_call: TRBJ1-1
d_call: NA
clone_size: NA
cdr3_aa: CAISETLDRTEAFF
cdr3_nt: TGTGCCATCAGTGAGACCTTGGACCGTACTGAAGCTTTCTTT

v_call: TRBV4-2
j_call: TRBJ2-5
d_call: TRBD2
clone_size: NA
cdr3_aa: CASSRELAGGGETQYF
cdr3_nt: TGTGCCAGCAGCCGGGAGTTAGCGGGAGGAGGAGAGACCCAGTACTTC

v_call: TRBV7-9
j_call: TRBJ1-1
d_call: NA
clone_size: few
cdr3_aa: CASTQGTFTEAFF
cdr3_nt: TGTGCCAGCACTCAGGGTACGTTCACTGAAGCTTTCTTT

v_call: TRBV19
j_call: TRBJ2-3
d_call: TRBD1
clone_size: once
cdr3_aa: CASSLGDRGTDTQYF
cdr3_nt: TGTGCCAGTAGTTTGGGTGACAGGGGCACAGATACGCAGTATTTT

v_call: TRBV3-1/TRBV3-2
j_call: TRBJ2-1
d_call: TRBD2
clone_size: few
cdr3_aa: CASSQTSGGASEQFF
cdr3_nt: TGTGCCAGCAGCCAGACTAGCGGGGGGGCCAGTGAGCAGTTCTTC

v_call: TRBV2
j_call: TRBJ2-1
d_call: NA
clone_size: NA
cdr3_aa: CASIPRDRNYYNEQFF
cdr3_nt: TGTGCCAGCATCCCTCGGGATAGGAATTACTACAATGAGCAGTTCTTC

v_call: TRBV4-1
j_call: TRBJ1-2
d_call: NA
clone_size: NA
cdr3_aa: CASSQGGRASRDGYTF
cdr3_nt: TGCGCCAGCAGCCAGGGGGGACGCGCCTCAAGGGATGGCTACACCTTC

v_call: TRBV5-1
j_call: TRBJ2-1
d_call: NA
clone_size: NA
cdr3_aa: CASRTAWSSYNEQFF
cdr3_nt: TGCGCCAGCAGGACAGCCTGGAGCTCCTACAATGAGCAGTTCTTC

v_call: TRBV13
j_call: TRBJ2-1
d_call: NA
clone_size: NA
cdr3_aa: CASRMGNEQFF
cdr3_nt: TGTGCCAGCCGAATGGGGAATGAGCAGTTCTTC

v_call: TRBV5-1
j_call: TRBJ1-1
d_call: NA
clone_size: once
cdr3_aa: CASSLDAGVNTEAFF
cdr3_nt: TGCGCCAGCAGCTTGGATGCAGGGGTGAACACTGAAGCTTTCTTT

v_call: TRBV5-1
j_call: TRBJ1-2
d_call: NA
clone_size: NA
cdr3_aa: CASSEGVDGYTF
cdr3_nt: TGCGCCAGCAGCGAAGGGGTGGATGGCTACACCTTC

v_call: TRBV19
j_call: TRBJ2-1
d_call: TRBD2
clone_size: NA
cdr3_aa: CASSDLLASNEQFF
cdr3_nt: TGTGCCAGTAGTGATCTACTAGCGTCGAATGAGCAGTTCTTC

v_call: TRBV14
j_call: TRBJ2-7
d_call: TRBD1
clone_size: NA
cdr3_aa: CASSPTGQGGEQYF
cdr3_nt: TGTGCCAGCAGCCCGACAGGACAGGGGGGCGAGCAGTACTTC

v_call: TRBV7-9
j_call: TRBJ1-5
d_call: NA
clone_size: once
cdr3_aa: CASSFGQVDSNQPQHF
cdr3_nt: TGTGCCAGCAGCTTTGGGCAGGTTGATAGCAATCAGCCCCAGCATTTT

v_call: TRBV30
j_call: TRBJ2-7
d_call: NA
clone_size: NA
cdr3_aa: CAWLPPGPLFTYEQYF
cdr3_nt: TGTGCCTGGCTGCCTCCTGGACCGCTTTTTACCTACGAGCAGTACTTC

v_call: TRBV19
j_call: TRBJ1-2
d_call: TRBD1
clone_size: NA
cdr3_aa: CASTPPEGAEGYTF
cdr3_nt: TGTGCCAGTACCCCGCCGGAGGGGGCGGAAGGCTACACCTTC

v_call: TRBV5-4
j_call: TRBJ2-1
d_call: NA
clone_size: NA
cdr3_aa: CASSLKLAGYNEQFF
cdr3_nt: TGTGCCAGCAGCTTGAAACTAGCAGGTTACAATGAGCAGTTCTTC

v_call: TRBV6-6
j_call: TRBJ2-5
d_call: NA
clone_size: many
cdr3_aa: CASAGETQYF
cdr3_nt: TGTGCCAGCGCCGGGGAGACCCAGTACTTC

v_call: TRBV5-1
j_call: TRBJ2-3
d_call: NA
clone_size: NA
cdr3_aa: CASSLQGGIITDTQYF
cdr3_nt: TGCGCCAGCAGCCTCCAGGGGGGGATAATCACAGATACGCAGTATTTT

v_call: TRBV9
j_call: TRBJ2-5
d_call: TRBD2
clone_size: NA
cdr3_aa: CASSVGASGTQETQYF
cdr3_nt: TGTGCCAGCAGCGTAGGTGCTAGCGGGACTCAAGAGACCCAGTACTTC

v_call: TRBV11-2
j_call: TRBJ2-1
d_call: TRBD2
clone_size: NA
cdr3_aa: CASSLAVGSSGSPYNEQFF
cdr3_nt: TGTGCCAGCAGCTTAGCTGTGGGGTCAAGCGGGAGTCCTTACAATGAGCAGTTCTTC

v_call: TRBV12-3/TRBV12-4
j_call: TRBJ2-1
d_call: NA
clone_size: NA
cdr3_aa: CASSFDSYNEQFF
cdr3_nt: TGTGCCAGCAGTTTCGACAGCTACAATGAGCAGTTCTTC

v_call: TRBV30
j_call: TRBJ2-5
d_call: TRBD2
clone_size: NA
cdr3_aa: CASLGPSGEETQYF
cdr3_nt: TGTGCCTCCCTAGGGCCTAGCGGGGAAGAGACCCAGTACTTC

v_call: TRBV19
j_call: TRBJ1-5
d_call: NA
clone_size: NA
cdr3_aa: CASSRQVGQPQHF
cdr3_nt: TGTGCCAGTAGTAGGCAGGTAGGTCAGCCCCAGCATTTT

v_call: TRBV14
j_call: TRBJ2-7
d_call: NA
clone_size: NA
cdr3_aa: CASSPERGISYEQYF
cdr3_nt: TGTGCCAGCAGCCCTGAGAGGGGTATCTCCTACGAGCAGTACTTC

v_call: TRBV24-1
j_call: TRBJ1-2
d_call: NA
clone_size: NA
cdr3_aa: CATSDKVGNYGYTF
cdr3_nt: TGTGCCACCAGTGATAAAGTAGGGAACTATGGCTACACCTTC

v_call: TRBV2
j_call: TRBJ2-1
d_call: NA
clone_size: NA
cdr3_aa: CASSEDRSNEQFF
cdr3_nt: TGTGCCAGCAGCGAGGACCGGTCCAATGAGCAGTTCTTC

v_call: TRBV27
j_call: TRBJ2-3
d_call: TRBD2
clone_size: NA
cdr3_aa: CASSQGLAGGPGDTQYF
cdr3_nt: TGTGCCAGCAGTCAGGGACTAGCGGGAGGGCCAGGGGATACGCAGTATTTT

v_call: TRBV18
j_call: TRBJ2-1
d_call: TRBD1
clone_size: NA
cdr3_aa: CASSPVRDSLNNEQFF
cdr3_nt: TGTGCCAGCTCACCGGTCCGGGACAGTCTGAACAATGAGCAGTTCTTC

v_call: TRBV18
j_call: TRBJ2-7
d_call: TRBD2
clone_size: NA
cdr3_aa: CASSPGTSGISYEQYF
cdr3_nt: TGTGCCAGCTCTCCTGGGACTAGCGGGATCTCCTACGAGCAGTACTTC

v_call: TRBV7-9
j_call: TRBJ2-2
d_call: NA
clone_size: once
cdr3_aa: CASSFLVTGELFF
cdr3_nt: TGTGCCAGCAGCTTCCTGGTAACCGGGGAGCTGTTTTTT

v_call: TRBV4-1
j_call: TRBJ2-6
d_call: TRBD1
clone_size: few
cdr3_aa: CASSHSRTGYSGANVLTF
cdr3_nt: TGCGCCAGCAGCCATAGCCGGACAGGATACTCTGGGGCCAACGTCCTGACTTTC